Sequencing of this TCR beta chain was carried out in a study of cytomegalovirus exposure and HLA in healthy donors. V lost 0 bases and J 0 bases, leaving 12 bases between the germline ends. CDR1 is MNHNY, CDR2 SVGAGI, per germline (reference sequence). The CDR3 has 16 amino acids. About this clone itself: What it recognizes is unknown.

The study ran its PCR with 60 Vbeta and 13 Jbeta primers. Using immunoSEQ multiplex PCR, the repertoire was profiled, and TCRdb retains in-frame clones only, with some absent. The data contain hundreds of thousands of clones, about 80% of them seen just once; the ten biggest clones take up about 0.6%. Study results and caveats: DRB1 showed the most TCR associations and HLA-C the fewest in a later analysis, as rates varied by HLA locus. In a later analysis, the majority of CMV-associated beta chains seemingly showed HLA restriction. An Asian-associated ancestry cluster reportedly showed fewer N-insertions than the approximately 700-donor mean in a later analysis.

The sequence was collected from a woman aged 40 to 49 in good health and CMV-seronegative. Sequencing used PBMCs. V gene TRBV6-6 combines with J gene TRBJ2-7, with D possibly TRBD2 on 7 matching bases. The chain's CDR3 is CASSYSRGAISYEQYF. CDR3 nucleotides: TGTGCCAGCAGTTACTCTCGGGGGGCCATCTCCTACGAGCAGTACTTC.